This entry lists 13 T cell receptor beta chains sequenced from one sample in a study of CD8+CD57+ T cells in acquired aplastic anemia. TCR beta VDJ and CDR3 profiles were obtained from a genomic DNA template. TCRdb used MiXCR to reprocess the reads, holding one entry per CDR3 protein. The sample lists 350,000 to 450,000 distinct CDR3 sequences; approximately 70% were seen once. Sequences were obtained from sorted CD4+, CD8+, or CD8+CD57+ T cells (not recorded which) from PBMCs. Every receptor here comes from a human donor in good health, serving as a control.

This clonotype was counted once. The chain has TRBV7-6 and TRBJ2-3; the match to TRBD2 covers 14 bases. This CDR3 spans 18 amino acids. With 6 bases clipped from V and 0 bases from J, the junction kept 8 bases outside the gene matches. Germline CDR1 is SGHVS and CDR2 is FNYEAQ. The CDR3 DNA is TGTGCCAGCAGTTACAGACTAGCGGGGGGGCTTAGCACAGATACGCAGTATTTT. It is translated as CASSYRLAGGLSTDTQYF.

CDR3 protein: CASRGTGRGQHF. CDR3 DNA sequence: TGTGCCAGCAGGGGGACAGGGAGGGGCCAGCATTTT. The J gene is TRBJ1-5, the V gene TRBV2; 9 nucleotides align to TRBD1. The CDR3 consists of 12 residues. The V segment lost 6 bases and the J segment 12 bases; nucleotides outside the gene matches: 6. CDR1 and CDR2 from the germline V gene are SNHLY and FYNNEI.

The genes are TRBV29-1 and TRBJ2-3; D is undetermined. CDR1 and CDR2 (germline): SQVTM, ANQGSEA. The CDR3 consists of 13 residues. V gave up 4 bases and J gave up 2 bases, with 10 bases separating them. The CDR3 loop reads CSVVLIDTDTQYF. CDR3 coding DNA: TGCAGCGTTGTCCTGATAGACACAGATACGCAGTATTTT.

DNA of the CDR3: TGTGCCAGTAGTCAGACAGGGCGAATAGACCAAGAGACCCAGTACTTC. Encoded protein: CASSQTGRIDQETQYF. V and J are TRBV19 and TRBJ2-5, with TRBD1 matching 7 bases. The length of the CDR3 is 16 residues. Losses at the gene ends were 5 bases for V and 0 bases for J; bases not matched to a gene: 9. Per the germline V gene, CDR1 is LNHDA and CDR2 is SQIVND (reference sequence).

On this clonotype: Relative to the germline gene, one junction end is altered; a read error may explain this. The chain is built from TRBV7-2 and TRBJ1-6; no reliable D call. Germline V lookup: CDR1 SGHTA, CDR2 FQGNSA. This CDR3 spans 14 amino acids. This CDR3 is CASSTTGGGSLFGF. In DNA form, the CDR3 reads TGTGCCAGCAGCACCACGGGCGGTGGGTCGCTCTTCGGGTTT.

The chain carries TRBV7-3 and TRBJ2-6; D gene unclear. Germline V CDR1 and CDR2: SGHTA, FQGTGA. CDR3 size: 16 residues. Deletions cut 2 bases from V and 0 bases from J, with 8 bases between. The CDR3 DNA reads TGTGCCAGCAGCTTAGGACCGCCCTCTGGGGCCAACGTCCTGACTTTC. Amino acids: CASSLGPPSGANVLTF.

This clonotype was observed at least ten times. This chain connects TRBV12-3 or TRBV12-4 to TRBJ1-4; 9 bases line up with TRBD1. V lost 4 bases, J lost 2 bases, and 5 bases stayed unmatched. This CDR3 is built from 16 residues. CDR3 bases: TGTGCCAGCAGTTGGACAGGGGTGCTTACTAATGAAAAACTGTTTTTT. Amino acids: CASSWTGVLTNEKLFF.

CDR3 DNA sequence: TGTGCCAGCGGGGCCGGGGGACGGGGGAACCAGCACGAGCAGTTCGTC. This encodes CASGAGGRGNQHEQFV. The chain couples TRBV2 to TRBJ2-7; D perhaps matches TRBD2 (6 bases). From germline, CDR1 is SNHLY and CDR2 FYNNEI. There are 16 residues in the CDR3.

The chain is built from TRBV7-6 and TRBJ2-7; 10 positions match TRBD2. CDR3 length: 15 amino acids. V shed 5 bases, J shed 3 bases, and the junction held 7 bases outside the gene matches. CDR1 is SGHVS and CDR2 is FNYEAQ in the germline V gene. CDR3 amino acids: CASSPLLAGNYEQYF. For the CDR3, the DNA is TGTGCCAGCAGCCCCCTACTAGCGGGGAACTACGAGCAGTACTTC. The complete variable domain, with remaining parts taken from reference TRBV7-6 and TRBJ2-7, reads GAGVSQSPRYKVTKRGQDVALRCDPISGHVSLYWYRQALGQGPEFLTYFNYEAQQDKSGLPNDRFSAERPEGSISTLTIQRTEQRDSAMYRCASSPLLAGNYEQYFGPGTRLTVT.

Details on this clonotype: The conserved closing phenylalanine or tryptophan is absent in this CDR3, likely reflecting a read error. The DNA is left out, because the CDR3 cannot be placed on it with certainty; the CDR3 is given as TCRdb lists it. This sequence joins TRBV2 and TRBJ1-6; the DNA was not used to check the table's D call, TRBD1. CDR1 is SNHLY and CDR2 is FYNNEI in the germline V gene. Termini included, the CDR3 measures 14 amino acids. The CDR3 protein is CASMGASTGELFFV.

This clonotype was recorded many times. The chain joins TRBV29-1 to TRBJ1-2; no clear D gene. The germline V and J ends were trimmed by 5 bases and 4 bases, with 11 bases remaining between them. Germline CDR1 reads SQVTM; CDR2 reads ANQGSEA. CDR3 length: 12 residues. For the CDR3, the DNA is TGCAGCGTTTTCGAGCCAGTCTATGGCTACACCTTC. This sequence encodes CSVFEPVYGYTF.

Of note for this clonotype: Without the conserved terminal phenylalanine or tryptophan, this CDR3 likely stems from a read error. The limits of the CDR3 on the DNA are not certain, so only TCRdb's listed CDR3 is given. The rearrangement uses TRBV2 and TRBJ1-2; the table's D call TRBD1 went unverified against the DNA. The CDR3 has 16 residues if both end residues are counted. Germline V gene sequence: CDR1 SNHLY, CDR2 FYNNEI. The CDR3 is CASSEGTGKGYGYTFC.

The genes are TRBV5-6 and TRBJ1-3; 7 bases are a match to TRBD1. In germline, CDR1 is SGHDT, CDR2 YYEEEE. V dropped 2 bases and J dropped 0; count of bases not matched to a gene: 8. The CDR3 loop spans 17 amino acids. The CDR3, as DNA: TGTGCCAGCAGCTTTGATCCGGGACAGTACTCTGGAAACACCATATATTTT. Translating it yields CASSFDPGQYSGNTIYF.